This note documents a single T cell receptor (beta chain) sequence. Its antigen is as yet unknown. The sample originates from a study of cytomegalovirus exposure and HLA in healthy donors. Whole-study findings and limits: About 150 TCR beta chains were listed as cytomegalovirus-associated. The tendency of first-cohort TCR clusters to co-occur in the roughly 110 validation repertoires was the finding of a later analysis.

The assay was immunoSEQ multiplex PCR, and TCRdb's table has in-frame clones only and misses some. The sample contains approximately 60,000 clones, about 95% of which appear only once. Sequencing used PBMCs. The sequence came from a woman aged 18 to 35 in good health and CMV-seropositive.

The CDR3 nucleotides read TGTGCCAGCAGTCCCAGCCTAGGACACCTCTATGGCTACACCTTC. Translation: CASSPSLGHLYGYTF. This chain links TRBV27 with TRBJ1-2; a weak D match, TRBD1 (5 bases). Between the trimmed V and J ends, which lost 5 bases and 4 bases, there was a span of 17 bases. The CDR3 contains 15 residues. Germline assignment: CDR1 MNHEY and CDR2 SMNVEV (reference sequence).